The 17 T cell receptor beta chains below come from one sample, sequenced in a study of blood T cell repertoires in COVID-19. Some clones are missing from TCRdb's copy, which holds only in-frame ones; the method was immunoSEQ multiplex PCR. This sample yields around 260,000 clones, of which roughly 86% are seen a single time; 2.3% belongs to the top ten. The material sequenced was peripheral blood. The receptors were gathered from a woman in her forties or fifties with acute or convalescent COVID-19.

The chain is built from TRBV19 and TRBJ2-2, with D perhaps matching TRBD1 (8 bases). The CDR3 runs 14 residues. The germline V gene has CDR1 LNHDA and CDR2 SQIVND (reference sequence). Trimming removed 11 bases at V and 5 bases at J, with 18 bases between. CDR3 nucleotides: TGTGCCTGCGGGGGACAGGTGATTACCGGGGAGCTGTTTTTT. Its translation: CACGGQVITGELFF.

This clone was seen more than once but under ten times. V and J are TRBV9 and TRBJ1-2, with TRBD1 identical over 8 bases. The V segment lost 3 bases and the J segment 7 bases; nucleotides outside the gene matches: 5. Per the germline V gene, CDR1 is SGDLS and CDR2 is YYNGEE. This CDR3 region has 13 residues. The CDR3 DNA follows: TGTGCCAGCAGCGCATGGACAGGGTCTGGCTACACCTTC. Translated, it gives CASSAWTGSGYTF.

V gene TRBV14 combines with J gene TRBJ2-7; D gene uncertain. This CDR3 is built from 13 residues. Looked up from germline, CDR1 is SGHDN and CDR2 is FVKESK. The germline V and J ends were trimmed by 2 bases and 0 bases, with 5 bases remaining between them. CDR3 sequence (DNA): TGTGCCAGCAGCCAACCAGGCTCCTACGAGCAGTACTTC. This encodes CASSQPGSYEQYF.

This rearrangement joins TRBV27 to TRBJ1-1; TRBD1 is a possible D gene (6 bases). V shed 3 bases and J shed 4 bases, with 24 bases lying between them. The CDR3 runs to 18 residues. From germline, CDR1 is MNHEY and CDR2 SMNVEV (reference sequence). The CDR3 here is CASSFSPGGGWGGTEAFF. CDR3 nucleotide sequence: TGTGCCAGCAGTTTTTCGCCCGGGGGGGGCTGGGGAGGCACTGAAGCTTTCTTT.

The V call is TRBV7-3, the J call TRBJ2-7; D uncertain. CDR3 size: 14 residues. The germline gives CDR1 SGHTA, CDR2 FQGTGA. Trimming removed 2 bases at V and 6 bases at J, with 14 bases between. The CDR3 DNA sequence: TGTGCCAGCAGCTTAGAGGCCCTTCTCGGCGAGCAGTACTTC. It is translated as CASSLEALLGEQYF. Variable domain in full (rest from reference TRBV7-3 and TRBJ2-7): GAGVSQTPSNKVTEKGKYVELRCDPISGHTALYWYRQSLGQGPEFLIYFQGTGAADDSGLPNDRFFAVRPEGSVSTLKIQRTERGDSAVYLCASSLEALLGEQYFGPGTRLTVT.

The CDR3 DNA reads as TGCGCCAGCAGCCACCCGGGACAGGGGTCAGATACGCAGTATTTT. Encoded protein: CASSHPGQGSDTQYF. The chain uses TRBV4-1 and TRBJ2-3, with 10 positions matching TRBD1. This CDR3 spans 15 amino acids. J lost 4 bases, V lost 3 bases, and 4 bases had no gene match. Germline loops: CDR1 MGHRA, CDR2 YSYEKL.

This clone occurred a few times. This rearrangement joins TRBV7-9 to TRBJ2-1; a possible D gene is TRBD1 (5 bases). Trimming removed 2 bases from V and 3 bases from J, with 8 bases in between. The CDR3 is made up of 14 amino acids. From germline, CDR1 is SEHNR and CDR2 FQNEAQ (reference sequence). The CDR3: CASSLMGLYNEQFF. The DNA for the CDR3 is TGTGCCAGCAGCTTAATGGGGCTCTACAATGAGCAGTTCTTC.

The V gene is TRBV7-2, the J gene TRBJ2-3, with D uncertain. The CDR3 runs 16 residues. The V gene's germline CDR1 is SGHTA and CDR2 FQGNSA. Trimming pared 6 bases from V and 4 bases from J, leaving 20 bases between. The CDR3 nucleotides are TGTGCCAGCAGGCCTGAGGCGGCCCGTCGCGCAGATACGCAGTATTTT. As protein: CASRPEAARRADTQYF.

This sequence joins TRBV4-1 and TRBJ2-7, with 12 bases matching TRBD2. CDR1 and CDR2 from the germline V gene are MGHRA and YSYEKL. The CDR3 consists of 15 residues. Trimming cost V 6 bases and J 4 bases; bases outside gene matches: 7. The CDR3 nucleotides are TGCGCCAGCAGGCGGGGGACTAGCGGGTTTTACGAGCAGTACTTC. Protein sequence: CASRRGTSGFYEQYF.

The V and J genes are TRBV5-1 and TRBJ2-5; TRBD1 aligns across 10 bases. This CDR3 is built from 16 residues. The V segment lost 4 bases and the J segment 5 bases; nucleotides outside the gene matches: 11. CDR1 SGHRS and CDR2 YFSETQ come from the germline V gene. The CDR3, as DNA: TGCGCCAGCAGCGAAAGGGACAGGGGAGGGTACGAGACCCAGTACTTC. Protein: CASSERDRGGYETQYF. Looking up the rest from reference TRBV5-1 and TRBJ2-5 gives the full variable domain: KAGVTQTPRYLIKTRGQQVTLSCSPISGHRSVSWYQQTPGQGLQFLFEYFSETQRNKGNFPGRFSGRQFSNSRSEMNVSTLELGDSALYLCASSERDRGGYETQYFGPGTRLLVL.

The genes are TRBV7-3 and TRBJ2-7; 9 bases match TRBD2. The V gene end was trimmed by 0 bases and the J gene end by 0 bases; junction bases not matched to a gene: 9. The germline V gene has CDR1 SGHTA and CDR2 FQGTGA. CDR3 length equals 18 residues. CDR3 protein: CASSLTGHLAGNSYEQYF. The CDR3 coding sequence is TGTGCCAGCAGCTTAACGGGTCATCTAGCGGGGAACTCCTACGAGCAGTACTTC.

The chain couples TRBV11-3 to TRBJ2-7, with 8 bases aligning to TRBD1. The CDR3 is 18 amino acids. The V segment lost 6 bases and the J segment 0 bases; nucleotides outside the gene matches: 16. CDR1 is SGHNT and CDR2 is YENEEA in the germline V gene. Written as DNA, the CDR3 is TGTGCCAGCAGTCCGGGCAGGGGGCTCTCCTATAGCTCCTACGAGCAGTACTTC. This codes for CASSPGRGLSYSSYEQYF.

CDR3 sequence: CASSLTGQGTSSYEQYF. CDR3 DNA: TGTGCCAGCAGCTTAACTGGACAGGGGACGAGCTCCTACGAGCAGTACTTC. V is TRBV7-3 and J is TRBJ2-7; TRBD1 matches at 9 bases. Germline CDR1 SGHTA, CDR2 FQGTGA. This CDR3 has 17 residues. V lost 0 bases, J lost 0 bases, and 6 bases stayed unmatched. The whole variable domain, filled in from reference TRBV7-3 and TRBJ2-7, reads GAGVSQTPSNKVTEKGKYVELRCDPISGHTALYWYRQSLGQGPEFLIYFQGTGAADDSGLPNDRFFAVRPEGSVSTLKIQRTERGDSAVYLCASSLTGQGTSSYEQYFGPGTRLTVT.

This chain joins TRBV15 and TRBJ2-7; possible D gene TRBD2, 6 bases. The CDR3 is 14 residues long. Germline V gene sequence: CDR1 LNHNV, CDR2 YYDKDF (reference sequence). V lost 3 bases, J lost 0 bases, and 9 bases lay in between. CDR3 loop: CATSSGGTSYEQYF. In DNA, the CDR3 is TGTGCCACCAGCAGTGGCGGGACCTCCTACGAGCAGTACTTC.

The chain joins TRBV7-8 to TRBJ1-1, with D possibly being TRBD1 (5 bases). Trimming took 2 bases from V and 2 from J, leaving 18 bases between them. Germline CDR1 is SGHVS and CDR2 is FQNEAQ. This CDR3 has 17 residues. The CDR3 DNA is TGTGCCAGCAGCTTATGGGCAGGGTTTAAAACTAACACTGAAGCTTTCTTT. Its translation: CASSLWAGFKTNTEAFF.

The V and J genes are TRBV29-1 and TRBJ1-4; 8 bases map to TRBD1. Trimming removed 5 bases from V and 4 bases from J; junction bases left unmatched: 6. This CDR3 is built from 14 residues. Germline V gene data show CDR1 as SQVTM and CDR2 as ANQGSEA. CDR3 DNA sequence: TGCAGCGTTCGATACAGGGGGAGTAATGAAAAACTGTTTTTT. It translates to CSVRYRGSNEKLFF.

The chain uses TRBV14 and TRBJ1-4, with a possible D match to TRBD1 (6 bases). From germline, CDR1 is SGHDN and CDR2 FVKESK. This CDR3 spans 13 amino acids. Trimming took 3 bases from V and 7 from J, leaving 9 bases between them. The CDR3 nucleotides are TGTGCCAGCAGCCAGCGGGGGGCTGAAAAACTGTTTTTT. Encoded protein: CASSQRGAEKLFF.